This TCR beta chain was observed in a study of T cell repertoires in cytomegalovirus infection. At the level of the study: Evidence of both CMV infection and a matching HLA type came from public TCR beta signatures.

Deletions cut 4 bases from V and 5 bases from J, with 7 bases between. The germline gives CDR1 MDHEN, CDR2 SYDVKM. The CDR3 consists of 12 residues. TCRdb analysed the reads with MiXCR anew, one entry per CDR3 protein. The sample has 100,000 or so distinct CDR3 sequences, 20% to 25% seen once. This clonotype was detected ten times or more. V is TRBV28 and J is TRBJ2-3, with D uncertain. This receptor was obtained from a human donor in good health (CMV status not recorded). Some clones in this sample may be carry-over from other donors' samples. The sample comprised CD8+ T cells from PBMCs. CDR3 amino acids: CASSWVGDTQYF. CDR3 bases: TGTGCCAGCAGTTGGGTTGGAGATACGCAGTATTTT.